This paragraph reports one T cell receptor (beta chain). What antigen it recognizes has not been identified. No base-level quality is on record; no much larger clone is a single base apart. The CDR3 has 14 amino acids, counting the end cysteine and phenylalanine. Only the CDR3 DNA is retained, 42 bases long and in frame from the first base. Trimming takes 4 bases off V and 4 bases off J; junction bases not matched to a gene: 6. Per the germline V gene (reference sequence), SGHNT is the CDR1 and YYREEE is the CDR2. These data belong to a study of siplizumab effects on memory and regulatory T cells (dated by TCRdb to about 2019). Study-wide context: The study examined how the anti-CD2 antibody siplizumab affects alloreactive T-cell subsets in allogeneic mixed lymphocyte reactions built from human PBMCs. Overall results and qualifications from the work: About 75-97% of proliferating CD4+ or CD8+ clones could not be given a naive or memory phenotype. Compared with memory T cells, unstimulated naive T cells appeared more diverse, and naive cells seemed to make a substantial contribution to the alloresponse. Siplizumab significantly lowered the cumulative frequency of alloreactive sequences that could be traced to unstimulated CD4+ memory T cells. Of the alloreactive CD4+ clones that could be mapped, the Treg-derived share averaged around 64% with siplizumab compared with roughly 27% in control reactions. No functional confirmation was obtained for the suppressive function of proliferating Tregs from siplizumab cultures. Sequences below about 10^-5 frequency were poorly captured, so only a minor fraction of alloreactive clones could be mapped to unstimulated subsets.

Sorted unstimulated T cells and proliferating T cells recovered from mixed lymphocyte reactions underwent TCRbeta CDR3 sequencing. Fresh whole blood from under 13 HLA-typed healthy donors was used as the source from which PBMCs were isolated. To map where alloreactive clones came from, CD4+ regulatory T cells in the unstimulated state were FACS-sorted. The library was generated by the immunoSEQ multiplex PCR assay. Roughly 10^5 TCR templates per sample were assayed on the deep sequencing platform. Genomic DNA extracted from sorted T cells was the material used for TCRbeta CDR3 sequencing. Regarding the original processing steps: The R programming language was used for clonal analysis of TCRbeta CDR3 data. Alloreactive CD4+ and CD8+ clones were identified by comparing unstimulated samples to CFSE-low samples taken after the reaction. Regulatory or non-regulatory origin was assigned to alloreactive CD4+ clones by matching of sequences to sorted unstimulated Treg and non-Treg repertoires. TCRdb's version of the immuneACCESS table is confined to in-frame rearrangements and falls short of the full clone set. An unresolved V gene accounts for under half of the shortfall where checked; the remainder is of unknown origin. Clone size and V and J calls were adopted from that table, with D and trimming inferred from the DNA. The sample includes some 65,000 clones, with approximately 89% observed a single time. The ten largest account for 1.5% to 2% of the sample.

Specimen: Tregs sorted from blood. The source is a human donor in good health. Recombination joined TRBV5-4 with TRBJ1-2, and 8 junctional nucleotides match TRBD1. CDR3 protein: CASSRRGPLYGYTF. Here is the DNA: TGTGCCAGCAGCCGCAGGGGGCCCCTCTATGGCTACACCTTC.